The 5 T cell receptor beta chains below were found in one sample sequenced in a study of blood T cell repertoires in COVID-19 (dated by TCRdb to 2020 to 2021). The library was built by means of the immunoSEQ multiplex PCR assay. Imported from immuneACCESS, the table was reduced by TCRdb to in-frame sequences with V and J called. These copies leave out some clones; in studies compared against another copy, an unresolved V gene accounts for under half, and the cause of the remainder is not known. Present in this sample are 27,000 or so clones, about 80% of which were seen just once. The biggest ten clones account for roughly 2% of the sample. The source material was peripheral blood. These TCRs come from a man at least 80 years old with active or convalescent COVID-19.

DNA of the CDR3: TGTGCCAGCAGTTTATCGACAGGGGAGGATCAGCCCCAGCATTTT. Its protein product is CASSLSTGEDQPQHF. The rearrangement links TRBV27 to TRBJ1-5; TRBD1 matches 8 bases. Germline CDR1 reads MNHEY; CDR2 reads SMNVEV (reference sequence). The CDR3 contains 15 residues. The J segment lost 5 bases and the V segment lost 0 bases, leaving 3 bases of the junction unmatched.

The chain uses TRBV11-2 and TRBJ2-1; the D gene is possibly TRBD1 (5 bases). Germline lookup yields CDR1 SGHAT and CDR2 FQNNGV. V was shortened by 7 bases and J by 9 bases, with 10 bases between the two germline ends. This CDR3 is 11 amino acids long. DNA of the CDR3: TGTGCCAGCACCCAGGGTGCTGAGCAGTTCTTC. This encodes CASTQGAEQFF.

This sequence joins TRBV5-8 and TRBJ2-4; D is uncertain. The V gene lost 4 bases and the J gene lost 9 bases, with 8 bases spanning the gap. Looked up from germline, CDR1 is SGHTS and CDR2 is YDEGEE. The CDR3 is made up of 11 amino acids. The CDR3 DNA follows: TGTGCCAGCAGCCCCATCAGCATTCAGTACTTC. It codes for CASSPISIQYF.

The rearrangement links TRBV6-5 to TRBJ1-1; D not certain. CDR3 length: 13 residues. Per germline, CDR1 MNHEY and CDR2 SVGAGI. V lost 5 bases to trimming and J lost 3 bases, with 10 bases between them. As DNA, the CDR3 is TGTGCCAGCAGTCGTCTAATAGACACTGAAGCTTTCTTT. Protein product: CASSRLIDTEAFF.

The rearrangement joins TRBV5-6 to TRBJ1-2; 8 nucleotides align to TRBD1. Per the germline V gene, CDR1 is SGHDT and CDR2 is YYEEEE. Losses at the gene ends were 3 bases for V and 7 bases for J; bases not matched to a gene: 8. This CDR3 has 14 residues. CDR3 DNA: TGTGCCAGCAGCTCAGCAGGGGGCGAACGTGGCTACACCTTC. Protein sequence: CASSSAGGERGYTF.